The next 12 T cell receptor beta chains were all read from a single sample in a study of Graves' ophthalmopathy and Graves' hyperthyroidism. The authors amplified TCR beta CDR3 regions, and they did so from RNA transcripts for repertoire sequencing. HTBI-primed first-round RT-PCR preceded second-round multiplex PCR. TCRdb processed the multiplex PCR reads anew with MiXCR; each CDR3 protein has one entry. The sample includes about 1.1 million distinct CDR3 sequences, about 38% of them seen just once. Sequencing input: peripheral blood or thyroid tissue (not recorded which). The receptors were gathered from an adult man with Graves' hyperthyroidism.

The J gene is TRBJ1-1, the V gene TRBV29-1; D is perhaps TRBD1 (5 bases). CDR1 and CDR2 from the germline V gene are SQVTM and ANQGSEA. The CDR3 runs to 11 residues. The germline V and J ends were trimmed by 3 bases and 6 bases, with 8 bases remaining between them. The CDR3 here is CSVEGLSEAFF. In DNA, the CDR3 is TGCAGCGTTGAGGGGCTCTCTGAAGCTTTCTTT.

This clonotype has a count of ten or more. The chain couples TRBV6-5 to TRBJ1-2; no reliable D call. Germline assignment: CDR1 MNHEY and CDR2 SVGAGI. The CDR3 runs to 13 residues. The V and J ends lost 6 bases and 4 bases respectively, with 12 bases between them. The CDR3 reads CASRKLLGYGYTF. The CDR3 region has the DNA TGTGCCAGCAGGAAGTTGCTAGGCTATGGCTACACCTTC.

V is TRBV29-1 and J is TRBJ1-2; D perhaps matches TRBD1 (5 bases). The germline V gene encodes CDR1 SQVTM and CDR2 ANQGSEA. This CDR3 is built from 12 residues. Trimming removed 7 bases from V and 2 bases from J, with 11 bases in between. The CDR3 nucleotides read TGCAGCGGGGACGGGGGGAACTATGGCTACACCTTC. Translated, it gives CSGDGGNYGYTF.

This clonotype occurred many times. The CDR3 coding sequence is TGTGCCAGCAGCTTAACAGGGGATATGGACGAGCAGTACTTC. It encodes CASSLTGDMDEQYF. V usage is TRBV7-9 and J usage is TRBJ2-7, with TRBD1 identical over 7 bases. Germline V gives CDR1 SEHNR, CDR2 FQNEAQ (reference sequence). The CDR3 contains 14 residues. V lost 2 bases, J lost 5 bases, and 6 bases stayed unmatched.

The chain recombines TRBV12-3 or TRBV12-4 with TRBJ1-5, with TRBD1 identical over 7 bases. The CDR3 runs to 15 residues. The V segment lost 5 bases and the J segment 7 bases; nucleotides outside the gene matches: 11. The CDR3 here is CASSPATGLIQPQHF. CDR3 sequence (DNA): TGTGCCAGCAGTCCTGCGACAGGGTTGATACAGCCCCAGCATTTT.

This clonotype was seen many times. This chain links TRBV2 with TRBJ2-7; D perhaps matches TRBD2 (5 bases). Trimming removed 8 bases at V and 3 bases at J, with 11 bases between. The CDR3 runs to 12 residues. CDR1 and CDR2 (germline): SNHLY, FYNNEI. For the CDR3, the DNA is TGTGCCAGCCTCCGGACTGTCTACGAGCAGTACTTC. As protein: CASLRTVYEQYF. Supplemented by reference TRBV2 and TRBJ2-7, the full variable domain reads EPEVTQTPSHQVTQMGQEVILRCVPISNHLYFYWYRQILGQKVEFLVSFYNNEISEKSEIFDDQFSVERPDGSNFTLKIRSTKLEDSAMYFCASLRTVYEQYFGPGTRLTVT.

The rearrangement links TRBV10-2 to TRBJ1-2; D gene uncertain. CDR3 length: 14 amino acids. Trimming took off 6 bases at V and 8 bases at J, with 19 bases between the two ends. Germline CDR1 and CDR2: WSHSY and SAAADI. CDR3 residues: CASRDPGRRGGYTF. The DNA for the CDR3 is TGCGCCAGCAGAGATCCGGGCAGGCGAGGGGGCTACACCTTC.

V is TRBV24-1 and J is TRBJ2-5; TRBD1 agrees at 8 bases. The CDR3 covers 14 residues. The germline V gene has CDR1 KGHDR and CDR2 SFDVKD. V was pared by 10 bases and J by 4 bases, with 10 bases of the junction left unmatched. CDR3 loop: CATGTGQGIETQYF. Written as DNA, the CDR3 is TGTGCCACGGGAACCGGACAGGGCATAGAGACCCAGTACTTC.

The table lists this clonotype with a few counts. This sequence joins TRBV6-2 or TRBV6-3 and TRBJ1-4; D gene uncertain. The CDR3 has 15 amino acids. The germline V gene has CDR1 MNHEY and CDR2 SVGEGT. V shed 5 bases and J shed 4 bases, with 14 bases lying between them. The CDR3 protein is CASSPVRPSNEKLFF. CDR3 nucleotides: TGTGCCAGCAGTCCCGTCAGGCCGAGTAATGAAAAACTGTTTTTT.

This clonotype was seen at least ten times. The rearrangement links TRBV2 to TRBJ2-7, with 7 bases aligning to TRBD1. This CDR3 has 15 amino acids. The V segment lost 6 bases and the J segment 3 bases; nucleotides outside the gene matches: 11. Per germline, CDR1 SNHLY and CDR2 FYNNEI. The CDR3 here is CASRGMGAGGYEQYF. The CDR3 region has the DNA TGTGCCAGCAGGGGAATGGGTGCAGGGGGCTACGAGCAGTACTTC.

This chain uses TRBV15 with TRBJ2-1; TRBD1 agrees at 8 bases. Germline V gives CDR1 LNHNV, CDR2 YYDKDF (reference sequence). The junction had 11 bases not matched to a gene; V was cut back by 6 bases and J by 4 bases. This CDR3 is 16 amino acids long. Here the CDR3 reads CATREARGRLYNEQFF. The CDR3 DNA reads as TGTGCCACCAGGGAGGCCAGGGGGCGCTTATACAATGAGCAGTTCTTC. Filled out from reference TRBV15 and TRBJ2-1, the complete variable domain reads DAMVIQNPRYQVTQFGKPVTLSCSQTLNHNVMYWYQQKSSQAPKLLFHYYDKDFNNEADTPDNFQSRRPNTSFCFLDIRSPGLGDTAMYLCATREARGRLYNEQFFGPGTRLTVL.

This clonotype appeared many times. This CDR3 is CASSSGGPSYEQYF. In DNA form, the CDR3 reads TGTGCCAGCTCCTCGGGTGGACCGTCCTACGAGCAGTACTTC. The chain employs TRBV2 and TRBJ2-7; D unresolved. Germline V gene lookup returns CDR1 SNHLY and CDR2 FYNNEI. This CDR3 region has 14 residues. V was clipped by 8 bases and J by 1 base, with 15 bases between them. The full variable domain, with the rest looked up from reference TRBV2 and TRBJ2-7, is EPEVTQTPSHQVTQMGQEVILRCVPISNHLYFYWYRQILGQKVEFLVSFYNNEISEKSEIFDDQFSVERPDGSNFTLKIRSTKLEDSAMYFCASSSGGPSYEQYFGPGTRLTVT.